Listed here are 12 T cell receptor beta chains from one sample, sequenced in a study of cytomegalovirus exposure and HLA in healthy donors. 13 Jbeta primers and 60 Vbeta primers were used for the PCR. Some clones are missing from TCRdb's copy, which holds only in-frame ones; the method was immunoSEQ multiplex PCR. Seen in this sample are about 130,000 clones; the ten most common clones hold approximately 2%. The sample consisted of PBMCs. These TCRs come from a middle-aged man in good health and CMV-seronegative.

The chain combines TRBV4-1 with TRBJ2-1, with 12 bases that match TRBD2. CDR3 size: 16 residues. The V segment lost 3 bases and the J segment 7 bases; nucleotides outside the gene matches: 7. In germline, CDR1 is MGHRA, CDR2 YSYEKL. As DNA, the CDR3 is TGCGCCAGCAGCCAGACCCCGGGACTAGCGGGTAATGAGCAGTTCTTC. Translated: CASSQTPGLAGNEQFF.

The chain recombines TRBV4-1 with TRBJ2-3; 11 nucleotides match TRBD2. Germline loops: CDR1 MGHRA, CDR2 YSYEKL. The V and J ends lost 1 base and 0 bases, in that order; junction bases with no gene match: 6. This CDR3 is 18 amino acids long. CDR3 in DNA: TGCGCCAGCAGCCAAGCACTAGCGGGAGTCCGTAGCACAGATACGCAGTATTTT. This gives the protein CASSQALAGVRSTDTQYF.

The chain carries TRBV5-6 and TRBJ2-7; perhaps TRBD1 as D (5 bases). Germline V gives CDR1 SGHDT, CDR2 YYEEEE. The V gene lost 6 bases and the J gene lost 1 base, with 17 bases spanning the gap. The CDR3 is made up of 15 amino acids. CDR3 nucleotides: TGTGCCAGCACCCCCTCTGACAGAATATCCTACGAGCAGTACTTC. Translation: CASTPSDRISYEQYF.

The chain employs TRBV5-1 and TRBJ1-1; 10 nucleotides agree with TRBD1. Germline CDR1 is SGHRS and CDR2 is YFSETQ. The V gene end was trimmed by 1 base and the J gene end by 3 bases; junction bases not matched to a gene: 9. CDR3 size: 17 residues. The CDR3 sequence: CASSLPLTGGVYTEAFF. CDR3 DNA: TGCGCCAGCAGCTTGCCCTTGACAGGGGGCGTATACACTGAAGCTTTCTTT.

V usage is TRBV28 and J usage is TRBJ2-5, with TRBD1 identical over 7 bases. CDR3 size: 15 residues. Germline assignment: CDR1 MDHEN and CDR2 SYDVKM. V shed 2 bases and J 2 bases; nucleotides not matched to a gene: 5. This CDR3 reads CASSLGTAQQETQYF. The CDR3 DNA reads TGTGCCAGCAGTTTAGGGACAGCCCAACAAGAGACCCAGTACTTC. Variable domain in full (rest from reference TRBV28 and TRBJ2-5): DVKVTQSSRYLVKRTGEKVFLECVQDMDHENMFWYRQDPGLGLRLIYFSYDVKMKEKGDIPEGYSVSREKKERFSLILESASTNQTSMYLCASSLGTAQQETQYFGPGTRLLVL.

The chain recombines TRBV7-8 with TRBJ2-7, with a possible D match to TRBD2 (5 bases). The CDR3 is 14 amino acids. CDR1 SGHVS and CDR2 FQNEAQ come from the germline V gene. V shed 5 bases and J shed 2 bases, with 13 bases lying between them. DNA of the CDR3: TGTGCCAGCAGCATCGGACTCGAAACCTACGAGCAGTACTTC. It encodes CASSIGLETYEQYF.

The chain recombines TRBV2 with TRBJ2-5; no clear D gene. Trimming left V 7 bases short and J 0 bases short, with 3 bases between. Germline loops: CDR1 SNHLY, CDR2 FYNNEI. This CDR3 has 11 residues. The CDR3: CASTNQETQYF. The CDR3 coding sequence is TGTGCCAGCACCAACCAAGAGACCCAGTACTTC.

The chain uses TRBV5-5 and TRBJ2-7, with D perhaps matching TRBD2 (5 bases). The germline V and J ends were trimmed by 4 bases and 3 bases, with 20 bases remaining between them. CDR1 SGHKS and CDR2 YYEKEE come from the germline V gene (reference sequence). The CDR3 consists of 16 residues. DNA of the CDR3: TGTGCCAGCAGCAGGGAGCAGGCCGCCCCCCGCTACGAGCAGTACTTC. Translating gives CASSREQAAPRYEQYF.

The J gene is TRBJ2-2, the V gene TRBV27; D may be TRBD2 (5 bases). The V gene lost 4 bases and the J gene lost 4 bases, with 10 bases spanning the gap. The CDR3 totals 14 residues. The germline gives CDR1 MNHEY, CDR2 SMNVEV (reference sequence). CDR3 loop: CASSYGVFTGELFF. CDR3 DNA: TGTGCCAGCAGTTACGGGGTATTCACCGGGGAGCTGTTTTTT.

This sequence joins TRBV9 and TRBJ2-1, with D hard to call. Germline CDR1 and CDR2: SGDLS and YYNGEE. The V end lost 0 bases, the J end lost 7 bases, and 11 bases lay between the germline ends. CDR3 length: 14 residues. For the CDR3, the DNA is TGTGCCAGCAGCGTAGCTGGAGTACTAAATGAGCAGTTCTTC. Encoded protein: CASSVAGVLNEQFF.

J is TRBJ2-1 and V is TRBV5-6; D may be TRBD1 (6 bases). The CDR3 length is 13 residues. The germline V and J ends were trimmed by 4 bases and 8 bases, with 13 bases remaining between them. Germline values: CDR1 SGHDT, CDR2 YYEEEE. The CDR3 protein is CASSRTGRDEQFF. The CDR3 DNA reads TGTGCCAGCAGCCGTACAGGGCGAGATGAGCAGTTCTTC. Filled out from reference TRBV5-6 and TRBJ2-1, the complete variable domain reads DAGVTQSPTHLIKTRGQQVTLRCSPKSGHDTVSWYQQALGQGPQFIFQYYEEEERQRGNFPDRFSGHQFPNYSSELNVNALLLGDSALYLCASSRTGRDEQFFGPGTRLTVL.

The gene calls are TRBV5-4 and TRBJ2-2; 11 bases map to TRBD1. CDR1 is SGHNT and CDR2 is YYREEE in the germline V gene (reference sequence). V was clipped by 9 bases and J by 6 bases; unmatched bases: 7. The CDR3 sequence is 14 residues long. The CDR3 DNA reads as TGTGCCACCAACGGACAGGGGGCAGCCGGGGAGCTGTTTTTT. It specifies CATNGQGAAGELFF.